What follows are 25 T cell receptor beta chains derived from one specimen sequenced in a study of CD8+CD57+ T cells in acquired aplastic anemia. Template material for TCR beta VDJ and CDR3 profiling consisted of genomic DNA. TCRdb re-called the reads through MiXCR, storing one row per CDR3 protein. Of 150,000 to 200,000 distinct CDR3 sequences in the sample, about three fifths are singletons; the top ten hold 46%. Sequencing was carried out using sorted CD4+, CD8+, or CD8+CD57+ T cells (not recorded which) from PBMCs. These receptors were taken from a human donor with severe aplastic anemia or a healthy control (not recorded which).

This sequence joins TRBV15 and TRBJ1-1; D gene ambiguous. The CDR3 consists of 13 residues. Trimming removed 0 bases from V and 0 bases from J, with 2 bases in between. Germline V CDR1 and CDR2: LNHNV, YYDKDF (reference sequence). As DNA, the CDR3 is TGTGCCACCAGCAGAGAGATGAACACTGAAGCTTTCTTT. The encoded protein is CATSREMNTEAFF.

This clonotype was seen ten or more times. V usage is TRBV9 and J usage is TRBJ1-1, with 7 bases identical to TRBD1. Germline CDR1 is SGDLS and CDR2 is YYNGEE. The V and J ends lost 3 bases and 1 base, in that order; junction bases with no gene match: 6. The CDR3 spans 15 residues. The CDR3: CASSASGQWNTEAFF. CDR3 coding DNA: TGTGCCAGCAGCGCCTCGGGACAGTGGAACACTGAAGCTTTCTTT.

The DNA for the CDR3 is TGCGCCAGCACGGTAGCGGGGGCCACAGATACGCAGTATTTT. This gives the protein CASTVAGATDTQYF. The V gene is TRBV5-1, the J gene TRBJ2-3; 9 positions match TRBD2. The CDR3 length is 14 residues. V lost 6 bases, J lost 2 bases, and 4 bases stayed unmatched. CDR1 is SGHRS and CDR2 is YFSETQ in the germline V gene.

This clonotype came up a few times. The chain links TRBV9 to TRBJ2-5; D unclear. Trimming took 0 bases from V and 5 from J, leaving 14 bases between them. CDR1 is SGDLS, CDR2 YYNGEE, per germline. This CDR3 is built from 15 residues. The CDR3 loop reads CASSVAPGEQETQYF. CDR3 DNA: TGTGCCAGCAGCGTAGCTCCGGGCGAGCAGGAGACCCAGTACTTC.

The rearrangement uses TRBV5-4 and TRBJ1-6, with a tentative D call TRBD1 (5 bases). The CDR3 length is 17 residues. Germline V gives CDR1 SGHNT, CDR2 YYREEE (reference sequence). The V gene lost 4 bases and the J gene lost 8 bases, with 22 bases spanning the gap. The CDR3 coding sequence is TGTGCCAGCAGCCTCACCCCCCGACAGCGACAGCATTCACCCCTCCACTTT. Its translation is CASSLTPRQRQHSPLHF.

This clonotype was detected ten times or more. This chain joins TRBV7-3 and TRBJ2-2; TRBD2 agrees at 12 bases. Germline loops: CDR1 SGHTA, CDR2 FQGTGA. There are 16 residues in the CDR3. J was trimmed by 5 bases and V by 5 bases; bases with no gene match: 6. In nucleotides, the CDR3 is TGTGCCAGCAGCCCGCTAGCGGGGGGGACAACCGGGGAGCTGTTTTTT. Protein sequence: CASSPLAGGTTGELFF.

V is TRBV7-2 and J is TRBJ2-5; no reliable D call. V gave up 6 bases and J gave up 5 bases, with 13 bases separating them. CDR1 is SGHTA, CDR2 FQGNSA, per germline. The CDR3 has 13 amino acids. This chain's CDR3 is CASSSRLTETQYF. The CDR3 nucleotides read TGTGCCAGCAGTTCTAGACTGACGGAGACCCAGTACTTC.

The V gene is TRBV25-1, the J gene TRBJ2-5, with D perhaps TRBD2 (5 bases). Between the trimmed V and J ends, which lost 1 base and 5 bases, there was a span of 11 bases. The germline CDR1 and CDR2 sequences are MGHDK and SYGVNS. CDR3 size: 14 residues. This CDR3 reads CASSEFGVAETQYF. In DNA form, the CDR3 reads TGTGCCAGCAGTGAATTCGGGGTCGCGGAGACCCAGTACTTC. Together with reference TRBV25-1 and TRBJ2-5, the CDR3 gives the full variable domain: EADIYQTPRYLVIGTGKKITLECSQTMGHDKMYWYQQDPGMELHLIHYSYGVNSTEKGDLSSESTVSRIRTEHFPLTLESARPSHTSQYLCASSEFGVAETQYFGPGTRLLVL.

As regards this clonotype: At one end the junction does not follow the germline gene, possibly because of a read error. The CDR3 DNA reads as TGTGCCAGCAGGGTACGGACCGAGAACACTGAAGCTATCTTT. This sequence encodes CASRVRTENTEAIF. V usage is TRBV2 and J usage is TRBJ1-1; the D is unclear. CDR1 and CDR2 (germline): SNHLY, FYNNEI. This CDR3 is 14 amino acids long.

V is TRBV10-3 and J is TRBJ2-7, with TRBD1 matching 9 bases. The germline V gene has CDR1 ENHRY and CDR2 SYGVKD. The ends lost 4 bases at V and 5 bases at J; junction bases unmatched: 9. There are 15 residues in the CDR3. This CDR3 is CAISGAGTGLNEQYF. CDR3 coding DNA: TGTGCCATCAGTGGTGCCGGGACAGGGCTTAACGAGCAGTACTTC.

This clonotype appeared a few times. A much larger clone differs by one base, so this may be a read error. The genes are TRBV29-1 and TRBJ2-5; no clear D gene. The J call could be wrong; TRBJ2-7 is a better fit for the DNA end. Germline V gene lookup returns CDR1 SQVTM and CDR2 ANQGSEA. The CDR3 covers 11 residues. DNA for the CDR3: TGCAGCGTTGAAGACTCGGGCGAGCAGTACTTC. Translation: CSVEDSGEQYF.

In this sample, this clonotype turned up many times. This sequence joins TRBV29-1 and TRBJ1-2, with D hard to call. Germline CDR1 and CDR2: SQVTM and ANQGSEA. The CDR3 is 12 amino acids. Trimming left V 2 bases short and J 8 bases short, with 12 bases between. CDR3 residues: CSVESRPSGYTF. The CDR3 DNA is TGCAGCGTTGAATCCCGGCCCAGCGGCTACACCTTC.

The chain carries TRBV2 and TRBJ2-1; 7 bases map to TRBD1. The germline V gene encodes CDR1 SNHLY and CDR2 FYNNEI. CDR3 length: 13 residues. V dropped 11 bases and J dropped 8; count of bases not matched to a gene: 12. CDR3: CAPNRGRGDEQFF. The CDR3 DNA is TGTGCCCCGAACAGGGGACGGGGAGATGAGCAGTTCTTC.

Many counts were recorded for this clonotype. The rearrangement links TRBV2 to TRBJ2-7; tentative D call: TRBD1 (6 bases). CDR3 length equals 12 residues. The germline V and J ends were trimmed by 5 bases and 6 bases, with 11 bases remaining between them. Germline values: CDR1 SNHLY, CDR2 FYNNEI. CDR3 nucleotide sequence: TGTGCCAGCAGTTCGCAGGGGCCCGAGCAGTACTTC. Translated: CASSSQGPEQYF. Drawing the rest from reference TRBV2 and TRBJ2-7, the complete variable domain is EPEVTQTPSHQVTQMGQEVILRCVPISNHLYFYWYRQILGQKVEFLVSFYNNEISEKSEIFDDQFSVERPDGSNFTLKIRSTKLEDSAMYFCASSSQGPEQYFGPGTRLTVT.

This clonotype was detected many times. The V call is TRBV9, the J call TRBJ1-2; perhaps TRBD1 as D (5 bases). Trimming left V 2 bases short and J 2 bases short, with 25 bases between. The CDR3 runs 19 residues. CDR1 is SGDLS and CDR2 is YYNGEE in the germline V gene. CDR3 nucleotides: TGTGCCAGCAGCGTGGGTGTTGGAGGGACTGACCGACTCAACTATGGCTACACCTTC. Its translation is CASSVGVGGTDRLNYGYTF.

The chain's CDR3 is CASSQTSGELFF. DNA of the CDR3: TGTGCCAGCAGCCAGACTAGCGGGGAGCTGTTTTTT. The V gene is TRBV25-1, the J gene TRBJ2-2; tentative D call: TRBD2 (6 bases). This CDR3 region has 12 residues. V gave up 6 bases and J gave up 7 bases, with 9 bases separating them. The germline V gene has CDR1 MGHDK and CDR2 SYGVNS.

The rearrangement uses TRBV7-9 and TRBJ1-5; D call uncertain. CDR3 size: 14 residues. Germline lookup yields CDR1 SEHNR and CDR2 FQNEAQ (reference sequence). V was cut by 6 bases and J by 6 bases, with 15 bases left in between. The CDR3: CASSARADGQPQHF. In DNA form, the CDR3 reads TGTGCCAGCAGTGCAAGGGCGGATGGTCAGCCCCAGCATTTT.

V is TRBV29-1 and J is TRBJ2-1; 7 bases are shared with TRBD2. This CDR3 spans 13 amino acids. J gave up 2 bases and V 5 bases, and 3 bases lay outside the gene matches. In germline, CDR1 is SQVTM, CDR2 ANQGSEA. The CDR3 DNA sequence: TGCAGCGTTAGGCTAGCGGCCTACAATGAGCAGTTCTTC. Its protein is CSVRLAAYNEQFF.

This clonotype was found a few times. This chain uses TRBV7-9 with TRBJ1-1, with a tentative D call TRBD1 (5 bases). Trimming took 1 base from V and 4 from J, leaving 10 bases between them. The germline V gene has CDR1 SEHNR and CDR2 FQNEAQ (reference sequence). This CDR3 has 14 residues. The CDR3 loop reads CASSLEGLGTEAFF. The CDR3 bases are TGTGCCAGCAGCTTAGAGGGGCTGGGCACTGAAGCTTTCTTT.

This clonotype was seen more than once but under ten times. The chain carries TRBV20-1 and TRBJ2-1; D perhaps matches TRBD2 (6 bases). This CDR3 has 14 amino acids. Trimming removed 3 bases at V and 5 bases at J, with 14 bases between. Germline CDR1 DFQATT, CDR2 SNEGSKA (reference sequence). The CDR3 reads CSASGGKGNNEQFF. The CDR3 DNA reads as TGCAGTGCTAGCGGGGGAAAGGGGAACAATGAGCAGTTCTTC.

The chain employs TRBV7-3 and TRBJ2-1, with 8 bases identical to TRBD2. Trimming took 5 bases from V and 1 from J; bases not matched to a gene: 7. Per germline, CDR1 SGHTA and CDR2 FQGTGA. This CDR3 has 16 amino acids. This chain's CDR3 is CASSPNPSGSYNEQFF. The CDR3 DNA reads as TGTGCCAGCAGCCCAAATCCTAGCGGGTCCTACAATGAGCAGTTCTTC. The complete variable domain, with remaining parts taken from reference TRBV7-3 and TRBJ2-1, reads GAGVSQTPSNKVTEKGKYVELRCDPISGHTALYWYRQSLGQGPEFLIYFQGTGAADDSGLPNDRFFAVRPEGSVSTLKIQRTERGDSAVYLCASSPNPSGSYNEQFFGPGTRLTVL.

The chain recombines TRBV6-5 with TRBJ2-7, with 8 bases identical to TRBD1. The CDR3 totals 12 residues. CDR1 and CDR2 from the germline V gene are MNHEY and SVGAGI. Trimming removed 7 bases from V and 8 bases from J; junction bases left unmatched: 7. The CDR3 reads CASTSDRGQQYF. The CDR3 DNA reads TGTGCCAGCACTTCCGACAGGGGACAGCAGTACTTC.

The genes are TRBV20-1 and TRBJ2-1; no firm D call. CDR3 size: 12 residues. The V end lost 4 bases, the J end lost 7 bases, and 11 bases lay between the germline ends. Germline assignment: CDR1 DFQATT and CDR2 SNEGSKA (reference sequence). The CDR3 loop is CSANPGMNEQFF. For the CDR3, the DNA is TGCAGTGCTAATCCGGGTATGAATGAGCAGTTCTTC.

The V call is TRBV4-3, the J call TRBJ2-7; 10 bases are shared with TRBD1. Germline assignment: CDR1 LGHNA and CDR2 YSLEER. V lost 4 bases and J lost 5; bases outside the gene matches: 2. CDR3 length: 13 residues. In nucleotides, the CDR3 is TGCGCCAGCAGCCCCGGGACAGGGGACGAGCAGTACTTC. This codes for CASSPGTGDEQYF.

The CDR3 bases are TGCGCCAGCAGCTTGGCACTAGCGGGGGGAGAGACCCAGTACTTC. It specifies CASSLALAGGETQYF. The V gene is TRBV5-1, the J gene TRBJ2-5; TRBD2 matches at 12 bases. In germline, CDR1 is SGHRS, CDR2 YFSETQ. This CDR3 spans 15 amino acids. J lost 4 bases, V lost 0 bases, and 1 base had no gene match. Full variable domain (outside the CDR3, taken from reference TRBV5-1 and TRBJ2-5): KAGVTQTPRYLIKTRGQQVTLSCSPISGHRSVSWYQQTPGQGLQFLFEYFSETQRNKGNFPGRFSGRQFSNSRSEMNVSTLELGDSALYLCASSLALAGGETQYFGPGTRLLVL.